Presented here are 27 T cell receptor beta chains from one specimen sequenced in a study of blood T cell repertoires in COVID-19. The assay was immunoSEQ multiplex PCR, and TCRdb's table has in-frame clones only and misses some. The sample records about 180,000 clones, roughly 85% being singletons. The sample comprised peripheral blood. The receptors come from a human donor with active or convalescent COVID-19. The donor label of this sample is uncertain.

The chain uses TRBV18 and TRBJ1-1, with D maybe TRBD1 (5 bases). V was pared by 2 bases and J by 1 base, with 8 bases between. CDR3 size: 14 residues. Germline V CDR1 and CDR2: KGHSH, LQKENI. CDR3 in DNA: TGTGCCAGCTCACCAACAGGATCGAACACTGAAGCTTTCTTT. Amino acids: CASSPTGSNTEAFF.

The rearrangement uses TRBV4-3 and TRBJ2-1, with TRBD2 matching over 14 bases. The CDR3 is made up of 15 amino acids. V lost 4 bases to trimming and J lost 7 bases; unmatched junction nucleotides: 3. The germline V gene has CDR1 LGHNA and CDR2 YSLEER. DNA for the CDR3: TGCGCCAGCAGCCCCGGACTAGCGGGGGGAAATGAGCAGTTCTTC. This gives the protein CASSPGLAGGNEQFF.

V is TRBV7-7 and J is TRBJ2-5; 7 nucleotides align to TRBD2. V was clipped by 2 bases and J by 5 bases; unmatched bases: 8. This CDR3 has 15 residues. Looked up from germline, CDR1 is SSHAT and CDR2 is FNYEAQ (reference sequence). The DNA for the CDR3 is TGTGCCAGCAGCTTACCCAAGGGAGGGTACGAGACCCAGTACTTC. It is translated as CASSLPKGGYETQYF.

The rearrangement uses TRBV5-1 and TRBJ1-2, with D perhaps matching TRBD1 (6 bases). V gave up 4 bases and J gave up 4 bases, with 8 bases separating them. The CDR3 consists of 12 residues. Germline V gene sequence: CDR1 SGHRS, CDR2 YFSETQ. This chain's CDR3 is CASSEQGYGYTF. The CDR3 nucleotides read TGCGCCAGCAGCGAACAGGGCTATGGCTACACCTTC.

V is TRBV24-1 and J is TRBJ1-2; no clear D. The ends were cut back, 8 bases at V and 1 base at J, with 13 bases in the middle. CDR3 length equals 14 residues. CDR1 and CDR2 (germline): KGHDR, SFDVKD. CDR3 sequence (DNA): TGTGCCACCATACACAGCTCGAATAACTATGGCTACACCTTC. It yields the protein CATIHSSNNYGYTF.

This clone was picked up one time. The rearrangement joins TRBV27 to TRBJ2-7; 14 bases align to TRBD2. CDR3 length: 20 amino acids. V was pared by 3 bases and J by 2 bases, with 15 bases of the junction left unmatched. CDR1 is MNHEY and CDR2 is SMNVEV in the germline V gene (reference sequence). CDR3 residues: CASSLPWGTSGSLVAYEQYF. CDR3 nucleotide sequence: TGTGCCAGCAGTTTGCCGTGGGGGACTAGCGGGAGTTTGGTAGCCTACGAGCAGTACTTC.

The chain has TRBV2 and TRBJ2-3; 8 bases line up with TRBD2. CDR1 and CDR2 (germline): SNHLY, FYNNEI. With V trimmed by 8 bases and J by 5 bases, 15 bases remained unmatched. CDR3 size: 16 residues. As DNA, the CDR3 is TGTGCCAGCGAAGGGCTAGCGGGCCCACGGGGAGATACGCAGTATTTT. Its protein product is CASEGLAGPRGDTQYF.

The gene calls are TRBV6-5 and TRBJ2-2; D gene unclear. The CDR3 has 13 residues. Germline-derived CDR1 and CDR2 are MNHEY and SVGAGI. Trimming took 10 bases from V and 0 from J, leaving 9 bases between them. The CDR3 DNA follows: TGTGCCACCACAGACCCGAACACCGGGGAGCTGTTTTTT. This translates into CATTDPNTGELFF.

In the case of this clone: The sample contains more than one DNA sequence encoding this CDR3. V and J are TRBV9 and TRBJ2-7, with D hard to call. Trimming cost V 0 bases and J 1 base, with 8 bases left between them. The length of the CDR3 is 14 residues. The germline CDR1 and CDR2 sequences are SGDLS and YYNGEE. This CDR3 is CASSVVPSSYEQYF. CDR3 DNA: TGTGCCAGCAGCGTAGTTCCCAGTTCCTACGAGCAGTACTTC.

The chain joins TRBV15 to TRBJ2-5; D is undetermined. V dropped 3 bases and J dropped 4 bases, with 9 bases sitting between them. Germline CDR1 is LNHNV and CDR2 is YYDKDF (reference sequence). This CDR3 spans 13 amino acids. The CDR3 reads CATSSGFGETQYF. The CDR3 DNA is TGTGCCACCAGCAGCGGGTTCGGAGAGACCCAGTACTTC.

This clone was seen repeatedly, ten times or more. This chain uses TRBV3-1 (or the pseudogene TRBV3-2) with TRBJ2-7, with 10 bases identical to TRBD2. This CDR3 is built from 15 residues. Trimming at V came to 5 bases and at J to 2 bases, leaving 6 bases not matched to a gene. CDR1 is LGHDT, CDR2 YNNKEL, per germline (reference sequence). The CDR3 DNA sequence: TGTGCCAGCAGCTTACTAGCGGGAAAACCCTACGAGCAGTACTTC. Amino acid sequence: CASSLLAGKPYEQYF.

The J gene is TRBJ2-3, the V gene TRBV15, with 8 bases matching TRBD1. CDR3 size: 16 residues. The V and J ends lost 0 bases and 6 bases, in that order; junction bases with no gene match: 8. Germline V CDR1 and CDR2: LNHNV, YYDKDF (reference sequence). Here the CDR3 DNA reads TGTGCCACCAGCAGAGAGACAGGGGTCGTGGTGGATACGCAGTATTTT. Translation gives CATSRETGVVVDTQYF. The variable domain in full, with the rest retrieved from reference TRBV15 and TRBJ2-3, is DAMVIQNPRYQVTQFGKPVTLSCSQTLNHNVMYWYQQKSSQAPKLLFHYYDKDFNNEADTPDNFQSRRPNTSFCFLDIRSPGLGDTAMYLCATSRETGVVVDTQYFGPGTRLTVL.

The genes are TRBV29-1 and TRBJ1-2, with D perhaps matching TRBD1 (6 bases). V was trimmed by 2 bases and J by 7 bases, leaving 8 bases between them. CDR3 length: 11 residues. Germline CDR1 reads SQVTM; CDR2 reads ANQGSEA. The CDR3 sequence: CSVESRGGYTF. DNA of the CDR3: TGCAGCGTTGAATCCAGGGGTGGCTACACCTTC.

V and J are TRBV2 and TRBJ1-1; 7 positions match TRBD1. Germline loops: CDR1 SNHLY, CDR2 FYNNEI. J was trimmed by 1 base and V by 4 bases; bases with no gene match: 3. The CDR3 covers 14 residues. The CDR3 here is CASSARDRNTEAFF. In nucleotides, the CDR3 is TGTGCCAGCAGTGCCAGGGACAGGAACACTGAAGCTTTCTTT.

V is TRBV28 and J is TRBJ2-7; D is perhaps TRBD2 (7 bases). The length of the CDR3 is 17 residues. Germline CDR1 reads MDHEN; CDR2 reads SYDVKM. Trimming shortened V by 6 bases and J by 2 bases, and 23 bases separated the two germline ends. The CDR3 loop is CASRPPGRTALAYEQYF. In DNA, the CDR3 is TGTGCCAGCAGACCGCCCGGGAGGACAGCCTTGGCCTACGAGCAGTACTTC.

This clone was seen only once. V and J are TRBV30 and TRBJ1-4; unclear D gene. From germline, CDR1 is GTSNPN and CDR2 SVGIG (reference sequence). Between the trimmed V and J ends, which lost 2 bases and 4 bases, there was a span of 8 bases. This CDR3 is 13 amino acids long. Written as DNA, the CDR3 is TGTGCCTGGAGTTTCGGAGTTAATGAAAAACTGTTTTTT. It is translated as CAWSFGVNEKLFF.

DNA of the CDR3: TGTGCCAGCAGCTTAGCCCGACAGACGGGGGGGACCCAGTACTTC. Protein product: CASSLARQTGGTQYF. This rearrangement joins TRBV7-2 to TRBJ2-5, with 7 bases matching TRBD2. Germline-derived CDR1 and CDR2 are SGHTA and FQGNSA. The junction had 8 bases not matched to a gene; V was cut back by 0 bases and J by 7 bases. There are 15 residues in the CDR3.

J is TRBJ2-5 and V is TRBV5-6, with 9 bases aligning to TRBD1. The CDR3 is 14 amino acids. Trimming removed 5 bases from V and 5 bases from J; junction bases left unmatched: 7. Per germline, CDR1 SGHDT and CDR2 YYEEEE. The CDR3: CASRTQGAGETQYF. The DNA of the CDR3 is TGTGCCAGCAGAACACAGGGGGCGGGGGAGACCCAGTACTTC.

This clone appeared a single time. The gene calls are TRBV4-3 and TRBJ2-5; 13 positions match TRBD2. CDR1 is LGHNA, CDR2 YSLEER, per germline. The J segment lost 2 bases and the V segment lost 1 base, leaving 10 bases of the junction unmatched. The CDR3 is 19 residues long. CDR3 in DNA: TGCGCCAGCAGCCAAGTCGGAACTAGCGGGGGGGCGTGGCAAGAGACCCAGTACTTC. The encoded protein is CASSQVGTSGGAWQETQYF.

This clone was found once. V is TRBV5-1 and J is TRBJ2-2, with 8 bases lining up with TRBD2. V gave up 5 bases and J gave up 5 bases; unmatched junction bases: 11. This CDR3 has 16 amino acids. Germline V gene data show CDR1 as SGHRS and CDR2 as YFSETQ. The DNA for the CDR3 is TGCGCCAGCAGGGACAGCGGGGGCCCAGGGACCGGGGAGCTGTTTTTT. Encoded protein: CASRDSGGPGTGELFF.

This sequence joins TRBV19 and TRBJ1-2; possible D gene TRBD1, 5 bases. This CDR3 has 13 amino acids. The germline CDR1 and CDR2 sequences are LNHDA and SQIVND (reference sequence). The V and J ends lost 10 bases and 5 bases respectively, with 17 bases between them. The CDR3 region is CATRDSYSYGYTF. CDR3 DNA sequence: TGTGCCACTCGGGACTCCTATAGTTATGGCTACACCTTC.

The rearrangement links TRBV4-3 to TRBJ1-4; D call uncertain. This CDR3 is built from 13 residues. V was trimmed by 1 base and J by 5 bases, leaving 5 bases between them. Germline V lookup: CDR1 LGHNA, CDR2 YSLEER. CDR3 loop: CASSQALNEKLFF. The CDR3 DNA is TGCGCCAGCAGCCAAGCCCTGAATGAAAAACTGTTTTTT.

V and J are TRBV7-2 and TRBJ1-2; 9 bases line up with TRBD1. This CDR3 region has 14 residues. J lost 7 bases, V lost 5 bases, and 8 bases had no gene match. Germline V gives CDR1 SGHTA, CDR2 FQGNSA. CDR3 in DNA: TGTGCCAGCAGCGTTGGACAGGGGACTACTGGCTACACCTTC. This codes for CASSVGQGTTGYTF.

The chain links TRBV28 to TRBJ1-1, with a weak D call TRBD1 (6 bases). From germline, CDR1 is MDHEN and CDR2 SYDVKM. The length of the CDR3 is 12 residues. V was shortened by 2 bases and J by 11 bases, with 12 bases between the two germline ends. Written as DNA, the CDR3 is TGTGCCAGCAGTTTAGGACAGTTCCGGGCTTTCTTT. Amino acid sequence: CASSLGQFRAFF.

This sequence joins TRBV5-4 and TRBJ1-5; no firm D call. CDR1 SGHNT and CDR2 YYREEE come from the germline V gene (reference sequence). The V gene lost 0 bases and the J gene lost 5 bases, with 12 bases spanning the gap. The CDR3 is 15 residues long. CDR3 bases: TGTGCCAGCAGCTTGGATTTGAGGCCGCATCAGCCCCAGCATTTT. Protein: CASSLDLRPHQPQHF.

The V call is TRBV9, the J call TRBJ2-3; D is undetermined. CDR3 length equals 12 residues. The V and J ends lost 0 bases and 10 bases respectively, with 9 bases between them. Germline-derived CDR1 and CDR2 are SGDLS and YYNGEE. The CDR3 DNA follows: TGTGCCAGCAGCGTAGACTATTTCCCGCAGTATTTT. This gives the protein CASSVDYFPQYF. Combining the CDR3 with reference TRBV9 and TRBJ2-3 gives the whole variable domain DSGVTQTPKHLITATGQRVTLRCSPRSGDLSVYWYQQSLDQGLQFLIQYYNGEERAKGNILERFSAQQFPDLHSELNLSSLELGDSALYFCASSVDYFPQYFGPGTRLTVL.

V gene TRBV2 combines with J gene TRBJ2-7; 7 bases fit TRBD1. Germline V CDR1 and CDR2: SNHLY, FYNNEI. The CDR3 totals 15 residues. J gave up 2 bases and V 6 bases, and 10 bases lay outside the gene matches. CDR3 coding DNA: TGTGCCAGCAGCCCTACAGGGGCGCCTGCCTACGAGCAGTACTTC. It yields the protein CASSPTGAPAYEQYF.